A selection of T cell receptor beta chains follows, all from one sample in a study of regulatory T cells in long-lasting Graves disease. From the multiplex PCR reads, TCRdb called clonotypes with MiXCR, one entry per CDR3 protein. The table shows about 300,000 distinct CDR3 sequences, with 15% to 20% occurring only once. The sample was peripheral blood mononuclear cells (PBMCs), taken at new diagnosis, from a patient treated with antithyroid drugs. These receptors were taken from a female donor with Graves disease. Each CDR3 is given with its conserved first and last residue. The D gene is left open where the match is weak. Only some rows state a clone size, as once, few, many or a class for expanded clones.

DNA,CDR3,size,J,V,D
TGTGCCAGCAGTTTAGGACCGCCGAACTATGGCTACACCTTC,CASSLGPPNYGYTF,many,TRBJ1-2,TRBV12-3/TRBV12-4,.
TGTGCCAGCAGTCCACGGAGCCAACCTCCCAATGAGCAGTTCTTC,CASSPRSQPPNEQFF,many,TRBJ2-1,TRBV12-3/TRBV12-4,.
TGCGCCAGCAGCCAAGACAAACAGGATACCTACGAGCAGTACTTC,CASSQDKQDTYEQYF,.,TRBJ2-7,TRBV4-1,.
TGCAGTGCTAGACCGCTAGCGGAATTCTCCTACGAGCAGTACTTC,CSARPLAEFSYEQYF,.,TRBJ2-7,TRBV20-1,TRBD2
TGTGCCAGTAGTATAGTCGAACAGAACACTGAAGCTTTCTTT,CASSIVEQNTEAFF,many,TRBJ1-1,TRBV19,.
TGTGCCAGCAGTCCGCTGGGTAGCCTCGGCACCGGGGAGCTGTTTTTT,CASSPLGSLGTGELFF,many,TRBJ2-2,TRBV27,.
TGTGCCAGCAGGACTAGCGGTTTGAACACCGGGGAGCTGTTTTTT,CASRTSGLNTGELFF,many,TRBJ2-2,TRBV2,TRBD2
TGTGCCATCGGGGCGGGAGCCCTCTACGAGCAGTACTTC,CAIGAGALYEQYF,many,TRBJ2-7,TRBV10-3,TRBD2
TGTGCCAGCAGCTTCGGACTGAATGAAGCTTTCTTT,CASSFGLNEAFF,few,TRBJ1-1,TRBV3-1,.
TGTGCCTGGAGTGTCGCAGGGGGCTCTAACTATGGCTACACCTTC,CAWSVAGGSNYGYTF,many,TRBJ1-2,TRBV30,TRBD1
TGCAGTGCTAGTCCTCCGGCTAGCGGGAGAGTAGATACGCAGTATTTT,CSASPPASGRVDTQYF,many,TRBJ2-3,TRBV20-1,TRBD2
TGCAGTGCTATTGTGGGTGGTGCCTACGAGCAGTACTTC,CSAIVGGAYEQYF,.,TRBJ2-7,TRBV20-1,.
TGTGCCAGCGGGACGGATGGAAACACCATATATTTT,CASGTDGNTIYF,many,TRBJ1-3,TRBV6-1,.
TGCGCCAGCAGCTTGGCAGGGGAATCACCCCTCCACTTT,CASSLAGESPLHF,.,TRBJ1-6,TRBV5-1,.
TGTGCCAGCAGTGACTCCGTGGGTAGCACAGATACGCAGTATTTT,CASSDSVGSTDTQYF,many,TRBJ2-3,TRBV25-1,.
TGTGCCTTGACCCGGGACAGGGGAGGCGAGCAGTACTTC,CALTRDRGGEQYF,few,TRBJ2-7,TRBV6-1,TRBD1
TGCAGTGCCCTCCATAGGACGCGCTCCTACAATGAGCAGTTCTTC,CSALHRTRSYNEQFF,many,TRBJ2-1,TRBV20-1,.
TGTGCCAGCAGCGTAGAAGGTAGCGGGCCCCTGGACGAGCAGTACTTC,CASSVEGSGPLDEQYF,many,TRBJ2-7,TRBV9,TRBD2
TGCGCCAGCAGCTTGGTCGGCCTAGGGACCGGGGAGCTGTTTTTT,CASSLVGLGTGELFF,.,TRBJ2-2,TRBV5-1,.
TGTGCCAGCAGCCCTCAGGGGTCTGAAGCTTTCTTT,CASSPQGSEAFF,.,TRBJ1-1,TRBV2,.
TGTGCCAGTAGTATAGTAGGACAGGGGAGAGGAAACACCATATATTTT,CASSIVGQGRGNTIYF,.,TRBJ1-3,TRBV19,TRBD1
TGTGCCAGCACCGAACTAGAGATCTCCTACAATGAGCAGTTCTTC,CASTELEISYNEQFF,few,TRBJ2-1,TRBV6-2/TRBV6-3,.
TGTGCCAGCAGTACCGGGACAGGGAGTTTCGAGCAGTACTTC,CASSTGTGSFEQYF,many,TRBJ2-7,TRBV12-3/TRBV12-4,TRBD1
TGTGCCAGCAGCCTCCTGGGAGTCGACGAGCAGTACTTC,CASSLLGVDEQYF,many,TRBJ2-7,TRBV12-3/TRBV12-4,.
TGTGCCAGCAGCTTAAATTCCGTACAGGGGGCGCCACCCTACGAGCAGTACTTC,CASSLNSVQGAPPYEQYF,.,TRBJ2-7,TRBV5-5,TRBD1
TGCGCCAGCAGCTTGGGGGTGTTTCAAGAGACCCAGTACTTC,CASSLGVFQETQYF,.,TRBJ2-5,TRBV5-1,.
TGTGCCAGCAGTTCTGGCGGACTAGTTCGCAATGAGCAGTTCTTC,CASSSGGLVRNEQFF,many,TRBJ2-1,TRBV27,TRBD2
TGTGCCAGCAGCTTAGTACACGGGCAGGGATTCACCTACGAGCAGTACTTC,CASSLVHGQGFTYEQYF,many,TRBJ2-7,TRBV7-9,.
TGTGCCAGCAGTCGGTTTACAGGGATCGTTGGTGAAAAACTGTTTTTT,CASSRFTGIVGEKLFF,many,TRBJ1-4,TRBV28,.
TGTGCCAGCAGTGAAAGGGATTTGCAGCAGACAGATACGCAGTATTTT,CASSERDLQQTDTQYF,many,TRBJ2-3,TRBV6-1,.
TGTGCCAGCAGCCAAAGGACTAGCGGTCGCAATGAGCAGTTCTTC,CASSQRTSGRNEQFF,once,TRBJ2-1,TRBV9,TRBD2
TGCGCCAGCAGTCTGGACAGGGGCCACTCCTACGAGCAGTACTTC,CASSLDRGHSYEQYF,few,TRBJ2-7,TRBV5-1,TRBD1
TGTGCCAGCGCGGACAGCCTGAACACTGAAGCTTTCTTT,CASADSLNTEAFF,many,TRBJ1-1,TRBV18,.
TGTGCCAGTAATGACGGACTTTCCACCTACGAGCAGTACTTC,CASNDGLSTYEQYF,.,TRBJ2-7,TRBV19,.
TGCAGTGCTGGACTAGGCGGGTCTGACTACGAGCAGTACTTC,CSAGLGGSDYEQYF,.,TRBJ2-7,TRBV20-1,TRBD2
TGTGCCAGCAGTTATCCACAGGGCGGTTTACTTAATTCACCCCTCCACTTT,CASSYPQGGLLNSPLHF,.,TRBJ1-6,TRBV5-8,.
TGTGCCACCAGTGATTTGAGGGGGGGCACCGGGGAGCTGTTTTTT,CATSDLRGGTGELFF,many,TRBJ2-2,TRBV24-1,.
TGTGCCAGCAGTTTAGGTGCTAGCGGCACAGATACGCAGTATTTT,CASSLGASGTDTQYF,many,TRBJ2-3,TRBV12-3/TRBV12-4,.
TGTGCCAGCAGCGTAGGTGGGACGGCTTGGGAGGAAAAACTGTTTTTT,CASSVGGTAWEEKLFF,many,TRBJ1-4,TRBV9,.
TGTGCCAGCAGTCCGGCGGGGAGTGGAGGAGCTTTCTTT,CASSPAGSGGAFF,once,TRBJ1-1,TRBV28,.
TGTGCCAGCAGCCGCGGGGGCTTCGACTATGGCTACACCTTC,CASSRGGFDYGYTF,.,TRBJ1-2,TRBV3-1,.
TGTGCCAGCAGTTGGGACACGGGTCCACCCCTCCACTTT,CASSWDTGPPLHF,.,TRBJ1-6,TRBV25-1,.
TGCGCCAGCAGCTTGGGAGGACAGGGAGACGAGCAGTACTTC,CASSLGGQGDEQYF,.,TRBJ2-7,TRBV5-1,TRBD1
TGTGCCAGCAGCTTGGGAGCGGGAGGGACGGCAGATACTCAGTCTTTT,CASSLGAGGTADTQSF,.,TRBJ2-3,TRBV7-6,TRBD2
TGTGCCAGCTCTCTGGAGCTCAAGCTCGAGCAGTACTTC,CASSLELKLEQYF,few,TRBJ2-7,TRBV2,.
TGTGCCAGTAGTATTACCAGCGGGGAGTTGCATAATTCACCCCTCCACTTT,CASSITSGELHNSPLHF,.,TRBJ1-6,TRBV19,.
TGTGCCAGCAGGGGAGCGGGAGGGCCAGATACGCAGTATTTT,CASRGAGGPDTQYF,.,TRBJ2-3,TRBV7-3,TRBD2
TGTGCCAGCAGCCCCGAACACGGGACAGGGGAGGCAGACGAGCAGTACTTC,CASSPEHGTGEADEQYF,many,TRBJ2-7,TRBV9,TRBD1
TGTGCCAGCAGTCAACTAAGTACAGGGTACGAAAACGACACTGAAGCTTTCTTT,CASSQLSTGYENDTEAFF,many,TRBJ1-1,TRBV2,.
TGTGCCAGCAGCGTAGATCAAGGCAGGGCGGAAGCTTTCTTT,CASSVDQGRAEAFF,few,TRBJ1-1,TRBV9,.
TGTGCCAGCAGCTTAGTGACCGGCTATGGCTACACCTTC,CASSLVTGYGYTF,few,TRBJ1-2,TRBV7-9,.
TGTGCCTGGACCCAAGGGGCAGTGTCCTACGAGCAGTACTTC,CAWTQGAVSYEQYF,many,TRBJ2-7,TRBV30,.
TGTGCCAGCAGCTTGTCGGCCTTGGAGCGGTACGAGCAGTACTTC,CASSLSALERYEQYF,.,TRBJ2-7,TRBV7-8,.
TGTGCCAGCAGTTTCGCTCCCACAGATACGCAGTATTTT,CASSFAPTDTQYF,many,TRBJ2-3,TRBV12-3/TRBV12-4,.
TGTGCCAGCAGCGTTTCCTTGCCGGGACAGGGAGGAGATACGCAGTATTTT,CASSVSLPGQGGDTQYF,many,TRBJ2-3,TRBV27,TRBD1
TGTGCCTGGAGTAGGGCACAGGGTAGCACAGATACGCAGTATTTT,CAWSRAQGSTDTQYF,many,TRBJ2-3,TRBV30,.
TGTGCCAGCACTACCGAGGGGGGGCCCCCAGGGGCCTATGGCTACACCTTC,CASTTEGGPPGAYGYTF,many,TRBJ1-2,TRBV2,.
TGTGCCAGCAGCCCGGGACTCAGCTCCTACGAGCAGTACTTC,CASSPGLSSYEQYF,many,TRBJ2-7,TRBV2,.
TGTGCCAGTAGTATAGTAAGGAGAGACAGGGCGGAGCCCTACGAGCAGTACTTC,CASSIVRRDRAEPYEQYF,many,TRBJ2-7,TRBV19,TRBD1
TGTGCCAGTAATCAGGGGGAGGGAGGGGCCAACGTCCTGACTTTC,CASNQGEGGANVLTF,few,TRBJ2-6,TRBV19,.